This T cell receptor (beta chain) was profiled in a study of blood T cell repertoires in COVID-19. TCRdb keeps only in-frame clones here, not all; method: immunoSEQ multiplex PCR. The sample yields around 100,000 clones, 80% to 95% seen once. Trimming took 1 base from V and 2 from J, leaving 6 bases between them. The CDR3 is made up of 15 amino acids. In germline, CDR1 is LNHDA, CDR2 SQIVND (reference sequence). The rearrangement uses TRBV19 and TRBJ1-6; D is unresolved. The sequence derives from a man in his fifties or sixties with active COVID-19. The specimen sequenced was peripheral blood. The CDR3 loop is CASSIGLTYNSPLHF. DNA for the CDR3: TGTGCCAGTAGTATAGGACTAACCTATAATTCACCCCTCCACTTT.